Sequencing of this TCR beta chain was carried out in a study of cytomegalovirus exposure and HLA in healthy donors. Study-level results: The later analysis indicated that the majority of CMV-associated TCR beta chains appeared HLA-restricted.

This PCR relied on a set of 60 Vbeta primers and 13 Jbeta primers. Libraries were prepared by immunoSEQ multiplex PCR; TCRdb keeps only in-frame clonotypes and omits some of them. Of about 160,000 clones detected, 78% appear once; the ten largest clones hold approximately 3.1%. In the case of this clone: Its cognate antigen is unknown.

Trimming at V came to 3 bases and at J to 2 bases, leaving 2 bases not matched to a gene. CDR3 size: 15 residues. Germline V gene data show CDR1 as SGHRS and CDR2 as YFSETQ. The source material was PBMCs. The gene calls are TRBV5-1 and TRBJ2-3, with TRBD2 matching over 11 bases. The TCR originated in a woman aged 40 to 50 in good health and CMV-seronegative. CDR3 residues: CASSYSGGATDTQYF. The CDR3 region has the DNA TGCGCCAGCAGCTATAGCGGGGGGGCCACAGATACGCAGTATTTT.